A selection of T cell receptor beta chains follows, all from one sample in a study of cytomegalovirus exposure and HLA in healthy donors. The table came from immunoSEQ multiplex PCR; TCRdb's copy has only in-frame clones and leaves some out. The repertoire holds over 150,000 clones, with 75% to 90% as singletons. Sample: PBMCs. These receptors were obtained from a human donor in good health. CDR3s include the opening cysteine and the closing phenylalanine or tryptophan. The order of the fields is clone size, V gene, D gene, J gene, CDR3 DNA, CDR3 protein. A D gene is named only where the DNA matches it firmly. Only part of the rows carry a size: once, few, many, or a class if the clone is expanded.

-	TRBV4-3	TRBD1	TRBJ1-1	TGCGCCAGCAGCCAAGTAGACAGGGGGTCCGCTGAAGCTTTCTTT	CASSQVDRGSAEAFF
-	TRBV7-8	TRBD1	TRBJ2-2	TGTGCCAGCAGCTTGACAGGGGTCGCGAGCACCGGGGAGCTGTTTTTT	CASSLTGVASTGELFF
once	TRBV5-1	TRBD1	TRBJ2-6	TGCGCCAGCAGCTCCCTGCCGGGACAGGGCCTTTCTGGGGCCAACGTCCTGACTTTC	CASSSLPGQGLSGANVLTF
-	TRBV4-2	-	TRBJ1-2	TGTGCCAGCAGCCACAGGGATACTAACTATGGCTACACCTTC	CASSHRDTNYGYTF
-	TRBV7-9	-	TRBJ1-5	TGTGCCAGCAGCTTTACTCAGGGAAATCAGCCCCAGCATTTT	CASSFTQGNQPQHF
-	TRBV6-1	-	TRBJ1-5	TGTGCCAGCAGTGAAGCCGCGGCCGCCTTAGGCAATCAGCCCCAGCATTTT	CASSEAAAALGNQPQHF
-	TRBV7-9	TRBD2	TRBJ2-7	TGTGCCAGCAGCTCCCTAGCGGGGGGTCCCTACGAGCAGTACTTC	CASSSLAGGPYEQYF
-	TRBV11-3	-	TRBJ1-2	TGTGCCAGCAGCGTAACAGGGAACTATGGCTACACCTTC	CASSVTGNYGYTF
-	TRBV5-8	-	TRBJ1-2	TGTGCCAGCACCGTCCCTCGCGGTGCACAGGGCTATGCCTACACCTTC	CASTVPRGAQGYAYTF
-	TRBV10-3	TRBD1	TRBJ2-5	TGTGCCACCGGGGACAGCTACCAAGAGACCCAGTACTTC	CATGDSYQETQYF
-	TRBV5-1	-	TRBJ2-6	TGCGCCAGCAGCTTGGAGACCCACAGGCGCTCTGGGGCCAACGTCCTGACTTTC	CASSLETHRRSGANVLTF
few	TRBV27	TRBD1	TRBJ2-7	TGTGCCAGCAGTCTATCCACGGGGACAGGGACCTACGAGCAGTACTTC	CASSLSTGTGTYEQYF
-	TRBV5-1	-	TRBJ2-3	TGCGCCAGCAGCTTGGTCAGGGAAACAGATACGCAGTATTTT	CASSLVRETDTQYF
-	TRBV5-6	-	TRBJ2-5	TGTGCCAGCAGCCTCGGAGGTGTGGAGACCCAGTACTTC	CASSLGGVETQYF
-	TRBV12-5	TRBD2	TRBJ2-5	TGTGCTAGTGCCCCAGGAGGGACGGGAGGGGAGACCCAGTACTTC	CASAPGGTGGETQYF
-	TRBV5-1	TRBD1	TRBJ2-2	TGCGCCAGCAGCCCTTCCGGGACAGGGAACACCGGGGAGCTGTTTTTT	CASSPSGTGNTGELFF
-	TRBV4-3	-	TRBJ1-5	TGCGCCAGCAGCCAAGCGTCAGATAGCAATCAGCCCCAGCATTTT	CASSQASDSNQPQHF
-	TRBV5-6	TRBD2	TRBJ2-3	TGTGCCAGCAGCTTGCAGCGGGGGACTCTCACAGATACGCAGTATTTT	CASSLQRGTLTDTQYF
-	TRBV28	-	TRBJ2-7	TGTGCCAGCAGTCCCGTAGGGGCAGGCATGACTCGCTCCTACGAGCAGTACTTC	CASSPVGAGMTRSYEQYF
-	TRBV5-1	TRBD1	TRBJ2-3	TGCGCCAGCAGCTTAGGACAGGGCCGCACAGATACGCAGTATTTT	CASSLGQGRTDTQYF
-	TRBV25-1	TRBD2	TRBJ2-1	TGTGCCAGCAGTGACATGTTGGGACTAGCGGGGGGCTACAATGAGCAGTTCTTC	CASSDMLGLAGGYNEQFF
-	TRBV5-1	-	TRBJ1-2	TGCGCCAGCAGCTTGGAGAGCCATAACTATGGCTACACCTTC	CASSLESHNYGYTF
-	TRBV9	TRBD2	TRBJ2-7	TGTGCCAGCAGCGTAGGGGCTAGCGGGGGATTCAACGAGCAGTACTTC	CASSVGASGGFNEQYF
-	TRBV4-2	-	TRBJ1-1	TGTGCCAGCAGGGGGGGAGGAGCTTTGAACACTGAAGCTTTCTTT	CASRGGGALNTEAFF
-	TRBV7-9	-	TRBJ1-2	TGTGCCAGCAGCCCTGGGGGGGCGCGTGGCTACACCTTC	CASSPGGARGYTF
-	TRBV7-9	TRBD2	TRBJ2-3	TGTGCCAGCAGCTCCCCCGGGACTAGCGGGGGGGCCCGCACAGATACGCAGTATTTT	CASSSPGTSGGARTDTQYF
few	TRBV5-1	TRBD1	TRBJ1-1	TGCGCCAGCAGCTTGGGCCCCTACCGGGACAGGGGGCGAAGGAACACTGAAGCTTTCTTT	CASSLGPYRDRGRRNTEAFF
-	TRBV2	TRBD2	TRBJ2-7	TGTGCCAGCAGTGTCCAGCGGGGTTTGTACGAGCAGTACTTC	CASSVQRGLYEQYF
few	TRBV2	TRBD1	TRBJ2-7	TGTGCCAGCAGCGAGGGGACAGGCGAGCGGTACTTC	CASSEGTGERYF
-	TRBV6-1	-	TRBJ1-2	TGTGCCAGCAGTTATCCAGGGGCTGAAGGCTACACCTTC	CASSYPGAEGYTF
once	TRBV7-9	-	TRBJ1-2	TGTGCCAGCAGCCTCCAGGAAGGCTATGGCTACACCTTC	CASSLQEGYGYTF
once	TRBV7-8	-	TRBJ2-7	TGTGCCAGCAGCATCGGGACACTGAGCTCCTACGAGCAGTACTTC	CASSIGTLSSYEQYF
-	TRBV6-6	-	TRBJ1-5	TGTGCCAGCGGCGAGAGGGTCGTTCAGCCCCAGCATTTT	CASGERVVQPQHF
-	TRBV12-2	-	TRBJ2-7	TGTGCAAGTCGCTCCCTTCGGGACAGAACCTACGAGCAGTACTTC	CASRSLRDRTYEQYF
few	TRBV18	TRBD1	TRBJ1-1	TGTGCCAGCTCAGAGTATACAGGGGGCTTTGCTGAAGCTTTCTTT	CASSEYTGGFAEAFF
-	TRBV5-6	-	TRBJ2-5	TGTGCCAGCAGCTCGCACCGGGAGACTCGGGTCCGAGAGACCCAGTACTTC	CASSSHRETRVRETQYF
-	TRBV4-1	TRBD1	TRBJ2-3	TGCGCCAGCAGTCCAAGTGGGGGACAGGGGACAGATACGCAGTATTTT	CASSPSGGQGTDTQYF
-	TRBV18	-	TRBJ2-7	TGTGCCAGCTCACCAAGAAACCTCCGGGGCTACGAGCAGTACTTC	CASSPRNLRGYEQYF
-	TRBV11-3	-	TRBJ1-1	TGTGCCAGCAGCTTACAGGGTAGTGAGTCTGAAGCTTTCTTT	CASSLQGSESEAFF
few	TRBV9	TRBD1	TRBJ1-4	TGTGCCAGCAGCGGACAGGACAGGGGGCCTTCGGGGACCGACTACCCAACTAATGAAAAACTGTTTTTT	CASSGQDRGPSGTDYPTNEKLFF
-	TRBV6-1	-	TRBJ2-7	TGTGCCAGCAGTGCCAACCCCGGGACTCTGCCCGACGAGCAGTACTTC	CASSANPGTLPDEQYF
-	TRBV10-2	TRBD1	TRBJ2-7	TGCGCCAGCAAAAGCCGGGACAGGACCTACGAGCAGTACTTC	CASKSRDRTYEQYF
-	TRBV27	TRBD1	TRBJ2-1	TGTGCCAGCCCTGGGACAGGGTCCTACAATGAGCAGTTCTTC	CASPGTGSYNEQFF
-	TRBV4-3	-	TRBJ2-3	TGCGCCAGCAGCCAAGATTATGACTATCCATTCACAGATACGCAGTATTTT	CASSQDYDYPFTDTQYF
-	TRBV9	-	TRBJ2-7	TGTGCCAGCAGCGTAGGTCACAGCTCCTACGAGCAGTACTTC	CASSVGHSSYEQYF
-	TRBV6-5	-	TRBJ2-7	TGTGCCAGCAGCCCCCCTAGTTACGAGCAGTACTTC	CASSPPSYEQYF
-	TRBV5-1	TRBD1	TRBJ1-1	TGCGCCAGCGGGATTGGGACAGCGAACACTGAAGCTTTCTTT	CASGIGTANTEAFF
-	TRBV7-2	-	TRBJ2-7	TGTGCCAGCAGCTTCGGCAGGGGGGCCTACGAGCAGTACTTC	CASSFGRGAYEQYF
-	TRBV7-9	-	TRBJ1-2	TGTGCCAGCAGCTTAGGCGGAGGGCCCAACTATGGCTACACCTTC	CASSLGGGPNYGYTF
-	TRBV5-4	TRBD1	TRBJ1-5	TGTGCCAGCAGCCAAGGGACAGGGGGAAATCAGCCCCAGCATTTT	CASSQGTGGNQPQHF
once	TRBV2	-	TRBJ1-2	TGTGCCAGCAGTGCCGGCCAGGGGAACTATGGCTACACCTTC	CASSAGQGNYGYTF
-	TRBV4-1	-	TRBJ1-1	TGCGCCAGCAGCCAACCGGGCAGGGACACTGAAGCTTTCTTT	CASSQPGRDTEAFF